This T cell receptor beta chain was documented in a study of blood T cell repertoires in COVID-19. Study-level information: Samples taken during acute and convalescent COVID-19 were collected in the United States, Italy and Spain.

Measured with immunoSEQ multiplex PCR; TCRdb has only the in-frame clones, and not every one. The sample carries fewer than 500,000 clones, 87% recorded once. Donors were grouped by their self-reported clinical history. The sample consisted of PBMCs or T cells enriched from blood (not recorded which). This receptor was identified in a woman in her late teens or twenties who had recovered from COVID-19.

Here the CDR3 reads CARGEGGSTDTQYF. The CDR3 coding sequence is TGTGCCCGGGGCGAAGGGGGTTCCACAGATACGCAGTATTTT. The chain couples TRBV30 to TRBJ2-3; D possibly corresponds to TRBD1 (6 bases). The V end lost 8 bases, the J end lost 2 bases, and 17 bases lay between the germline ends. Germline assignment: CDR1 GTSNPN and CDR2 SVGIG (reference sequence). The CDR3 covers 14 residues.